The 29 T cell receptor beta chains reported below all come from one sample, sequenced in a study of cytomegalovirus exposure and HLA in healthy donors. The PCR contained 60 Vbeta and 13 Jbeta primers. TCRdb keeps only in-frame clones here, not all; method: immunoSEQ multiplex PCR. The profile shows some 190,000 clones, just under 80% of them singletons. The specimen sequenced was PBMCs. The source is a female donor in good health and CMV-seronegative.

The chain recombines TRBV5-1 with TRBJ2-1, with 8 bases lining up with TRBD2. Trimming took 0 bases from V and 5 from J; bases not matched to a gene: 4. Germline V lookup: CDR1 SGHRS, CDR2 YFSETQ. CDR3 length equals 15 residues. The CDR3 region has the DNA TGCGCCAGCAGCTTGGGCACTAGCGGTAACAATGAGCAGTTCTTC. It specifies CASSLGTSGNNEQFF.

This clone was counted a single time. The chain couples TRBV9 to TRBJ1-1; D is unresolved. Per the germline V gene, CDR1 is SGDLS and CDR2 is YYNGEE. The CDR3 consists of 14 residues. The ends were cut back, 4 bases at V and 4 bases at J, with 14 bases in the middle. CDR3 residues: CASSPREEVTEAFF. The CDR3 bases are TGTGCCAGCAGCCCTCGGGAGGAGGTCACTGAAGCTTTCTTT.

The V and J genes are TRBV2 and TRBJ2-1; D possibly corresponds to TRBD2 (6 bases). The CDR3 runs 15 residues. CDR1 and CDR2 (germline): SNHLY, FYNNEI. V shed 6 bases and J shed 0 bases, with 12 bases lying between them. The CDR3 DNA is TGTGCCAGCAGCGAAACGGACTACTCCTACAATGAGCAGTTCTTC. This encodes CASSETDYSYNEQFF.

The J gene is TRBJ1-1, the V gene TRBV5-1; unclear D gene. This CDR3 contains 14 residues. Germline V CDR1 and CDR2: SGHRS, YFSETQ. Trimming removed 4 bases at V and 0 bases at J, with 10 bases between. This CDR3 is CASSLLTVNTEAFF. CDR3 DNA sequence: TGCGCCAGCAGCCTACTTACAGTGAACACTGAAGCTTTCTTT.

The chain has TRBV6-6 and TRBJ1-1; tentative D call: TRBD1 (5 bases). CDR1 and CDR2 from the germline V gene are MNHNY and SVGAGI (reference sequence). The length of the CDR3 is 13 residues. V dropped 0 bases and J dropped 6 bases, with 8 bases sitting between them. CDR3 nucleotide sequence: TGTGCCAGCAGTTACTCTGGGGCAGCTGAAGCTTTCTTT. Its translation is CASSYSGAAEAFF.

CDR3 coding DNA: TGTGCCAGCAGCCCAGAGCAGGGGGCTTACTACAATGAGCAGTTCTTC. Its protein is CASSPEQGAYYNEQFF. The J gene is TRBJ2-1, the V gene TRBV27; 8 bases map to TRBD1. Losses at the gene ends were 6 bases for V and 3 bases for J; bases not matched to a gene: 10. The germline gives CDR1 MNHEY, CDR2 SMNVEV (reference sequence). The CDR3 sequence is 16 residues long.

This sequence joins TRBV5-1 and TRBJ2-7; 9 positions agree with TRBD1. The CDR3 runs 14 residues. V trimming: 3 bases; J trimming: 4 bases; junction bases outside the gene matches: 5. Germline CDR1 SGHRS, CDR2 YFSETQ. DNA of the CDR3: TGCGCCAGCAGCTGGGGGACAGGGTTATACGAGCAGTACTTC. Its translation: CASSWGTGLYEQYF.

V and J are TRBV4-3 and TRBJ2-1, with 8 bases matching TRBD2. V trimming: 1 base; J trimming: 0 bases; junction bases outside the gene matches: 11. Germline assignment: CDR1 LGHNA and CDR2 YSLEER. The CDR3 consists of 19 residues. CDR3 residues: CASSQGTSLGRSSYNEQFF. In DNA form, the CDR3 reads TGCGCCAGCAGCCAAGGGACTAGCCTCGGGCGAAGCTCCTACAATGAGCAGTTCTTC.

This sequence joins TRBV13 and TRBJ2-7, with TRBD1 matching over 12 bases. This CDR3 contains 15 residues. Germline trimming cut 1 base from V and 7 bases from J; bases unmatched to any gene: 5. Germline V gene data show CDR1 as PRHDT and CDR2 as FYEKMQ (reference sequence). This chain's CDR3 is CASSLVGTGGIEQYF. In nucleotides, the CDR3 is TGTGCCAGCAGCTTAGTTGGGACAGGGGGCATAGAGCAGTACTTC. Together with reference TRBV13 and TRBJ2-7, the CDR3 gives the full variable domain: AAGVIQSPRHLIKEKRETATLKCYPIPRHDTVYWYQQGPGQDPQFLISFYEKMQSDKGSIPDRFSAQQFSDYHSELNMSSLELGDSALYFCASSLVGTGGIEQYFGPGTRLTVT.

The rearrangement joins TRBV7-2 to TRBJ1-2; TRBD1 might be the D (5 bases). The CDR3 is 14 amino acids. V was cut by 5 bases and J by 4 bases, with 14 bases left in between. Germline assignment: CDR1 SGHTA and CDR2 FQGNSA. As DNA, the CDR3 is TGTGCCAGCAGCGCCATCAGGGCCCCCTATGGCTACACCTTC. It codes for CASSAIRAPYGYTF.

The chain joins TRBV4-1 to TRBJ2-3; D may be TRBD2 (6 bases). V lost 0 bases to trimming and J lost 11 bases, with 21 bases between them. The CDR3 loop spans 16 amino acids. Germline CDR1 MGHRA, CDR2 YSYEKL. The CDR3 is CASSQDRSTSWGGQYF. The CDR3 DNA reads TGCGCCAGCAGCCAAGATCGTAGCACCTCATGGGGAGGGCAGTATTTT.

This clone has only a few counts. The chain uses TRBV5-1 and TRBJ2-5; 9 nucleotides align to TRBD1. In germline, CDR1 is SGHRS, CDR2 YFSETQ. The CDR3 totals 15 residues. After removal of 3 bases from V and 4 bases from J, the junction contained 7 bases not matched to a gene. The CDR3 nucleotides read TGCGCCAGCAGCTCCGGACAGGGGAGGGGAGAGACCCAGTACTTC. It encodes CASSSGQGRGETQYF.

The rearrangement uses TRBV27 and TRBJ2-7; D is unclear. The CDR3 loop spans 11 amino acids. The ends were cut back, 7 bases at V and 3 bases at J, with 7 bases in the middle. Germline CDR1 is MNHEY and CDR2 is SMNVEV (reference sequence). In nucleotides, the CDR3 is TGTGCCAGCACTTTCGGCTACGAGCAGTACTTC. Amino acids: CASTFGYEQYF.

The V gene is TRBV9, the J gene TRBJ1-4; 9 positions agree with TRBD1. The CDR3 consists of 18 residues. Trimming at V came to 2 bases and at J to 5 bases, leaving 13 bases not matched to a gene. The germline CDR1 and CDR2 sequences are SGDLS and YYNGEE. CDR3 nucleotides: TGTGCCAGCAGCGTCTCTCCGAGGACAGGGGCGTTAAATGAAAAACTGTTTTTT. It specifies CASSVSPRTGALNEKLFF.

This rearrangement joins TRBV2 to TRBJ2-7; D is possibly TRBD2 (5 bases). The CDR3 covers 14 residues. In germline, CDR1 is SNHLY, CDR2 FYNNEI. Trimming took off 0 bases at V and 11 bases at J, with 17 bases between the two ends. The CDR3 spells CASSEARGSGKKYF. As DNA, the CDR3 is TGTGCCAGCAGTGAAGCTCGAGGGTCGGGAAAAAAGTACTTC.

The V gene is TRBV4-3, the J gene TRBJ2-5; 10 bases are a match to TRBD1. The better agreement between TRBJ2-7 and the DNA end casts doubt on the J call. Germline V gives CDR1 LGHNA, CDR2 YSLEER. The CDR3 has 16 residues. The CDR3 here is CASSQDLDRGTGEQYF. CDR3 DNA: TGCGCCAGCAGCCAAGACTTGGACAGGGGGACCGGCGAGCAGTACTTC.

The chain employs TRBV5-1 and TRBJ2-7; 9 bases are a match to TRBD1. CDR3 size: 15 residues. The V and J ends lost 4 bases and 4 bases, in that order; junction bases with no gene match: 9. CDR1 SGHRS and CDR2 YFSETQ come from the germline V gene. This chain's CDR3 is CASSPRTGEFYEQYF. Written as DNA, the CDR3 is TGCGCCAGCAGCCCGCGGACAGGGGAGTTTTACGAGCAGTACTTC.

The CDR3 spells CASRGEANTGELFF. The CDR3 DNA reads TGTGCCAGCAGGGGGGAGGCGAACACCGGGGAGCTGTTTTTT. The chain uses TRBV6-1 and TRBJ2-2; D is perhaps TRBD2 (6 bases). The CDR3 is made up of 14 amino acids. V was trimmed by 6 bases and J by 0 bases, leaving 8 bases between them. Germline V gene sequence: CDR1 MNHNS, CDR2 SASEGT.

This clone was found a few times. This chain joins TRBV7-3 and TRBJ2-7; 14 nucleotides line up with TRBD2. V dropped 4 bases and J dropped 7; count of bases not matched to a gene: 9. This CDR3 region has 16 residues. From germline, CDR1 is SGHTA and CDR2 FQGTGA. Written as DNA, the CDR3 is TGTGCCAGCAGCTCCGCGACTAGCGGGGGGGCGCGGGAGCAGTACTTC. Protein product: CASSSATSGGAREQYF.

The rearrangement links TRBV18 to TRBJ2-2; D possibly corresponds to TRBD1 (5 bases). Germline lookup yields CDR1 KGHSH and CDR2 LQKENI. Trimming shortened V by 1 base and J by 0 bases, and 9 bases separated the two germline ends. This CDR3 comprises 16 residues. This CDR3 reads CASSPQGHTNTGELFF. For the CDR3, the DNA is TGTGCCAGCTCACCACAGGGGCACACGAACACCGGGGAGCTGTTTTTT.

V usage is TRBV30 and J usage is TRBJ1-1; no clear D. The CDR3 loop spans 13 amino acids. Between the trimmed V and J ends, which lost 3 bases and 4 bases, there was a span of 12 bases. CDR1 is GTSNPN and CDR2 is SVGIG in the germline V gene (reference sequence). The CDR3, as DNA: TGTGCCTGGAGCGCAGCAGGCTTCACTGAAGCTTTCTTT. This sequence encodes CAWSAAGFTEAFF. The entire variable domain, with the rest obtained from reference TRBV30 and TRBJ1-1, is as follows: SQTIHQWPATLVQPVGSPLSLECTVEGTSNPNLYWYRQAAGRGLQLLFYSVGIGQISSEVPQNLSASRPQDRQFILSSKKLLLSDSGFYLCAWSAAGFTEAFFGQGTRLTVV.

The chain combines TRBV7-2 with TRBJ2-4, with a tentative D call TRBD2 (6 bases). This CDR3 is 14 amino acids long. Between the trimmed V and J ends, which lost 5 bases and 8 bases, there was a span of 16 bases. Germline CDR1 and CDR2: SGHTA and FQGNSA. The CDR3 bases are TGTGCCAGCAGCCCAGATCCCGGGGGTGACATTCAGTACTTC. This translates into CASSPDPGGDIQYF. Looking up the rest from reference TRBV7-2 and TRBJ2-4 gives the full variable domain: GAGVSQSPSNKVTEKGKDVELRCDPISGHTALYWYRQSLGQGLEFLIYFQGNSAPDKSGLPSDRFSAERTGGSVSTLTIQRTQQEDSAVYLCASSPDPGGDIQYFGAGTRLSVL.

The chain employs TRBV5-4 and TRBJ2-5; D is possibly TRBD2 (6 bases). CDR1 and CDR2 from the germline V gene are SGHNT and YYREEE (reference sequence). The CDR3 covers 18 residues. Deletions cut 4 bases from V and 0 bases from J, with 22 bases between. The chain's CDR3 is CASSPRPPAEGYQETQYF. The CDR3 DNA sequence: TGTGCCAGCAGCCCTCGGCCACCCGCGGAGGGGTACCAAGAGACCCAGTACTTC.

This CDR3 reads CASSIGTAKETQYF. The CDR3 DNA sequence: TGTGCCAGTAGTATCGGGACAGCAAAAGAGACCCAGTACTTC. The chain recombines TRBV19 with TRBJ2-5, with TRBD1 identical over 7 bases. This CDR3 spans 14 amino acids. V was clipped by 3 bases and J by 3 bases; unmatched bases: 4. Germline lookup yields CDR1 LNHDA and CDR2 SQIVND (reference sequence).

The chain joins TRBV11-1 to TRBJ2-7; 12 nucleotides align to TRBD2. Trimming at V came to 5 bases and at J to 5 bases, leaving 7 bases not matched to a gene. Germline V gene lookup returns CDR1 SGHAT and CDR2 FQDESV (reference sequence). This CDR3 has 15 amino acids. CDR3 amino acids: CASSRGLAGSNEQYF. The DNA of the CDR3 is TGTGCCAGCAGCCGTGGACTAGCGGGGTCCAACGAGCAGTACTTC.

The V call is TRBV5-1, the J call TRBJ2-3; D call uncertain. Trimming removed 0 bases from V and 4 bases from J, with 9 bases in between. This CDR3 is built from 14 residues. Germline CDR1 reads SGHRS; CDR2 reads YFSETQ. The DNA of the CDR3 is TGCGCCAGCAGCTTGGGGTTAGTTTCAGATACGCAGTATTTT. Protein product: CASSLGLVSDTQYF.

The chain has TRBV6-1 and TRBJ2-1; D might be TRBD2 (7 bases). This CDR3 has 15 amino acids. The germline CDR1 and CDR2 sequences are MNHNS and SASEGT. Trimming took off 3 bases at V and 2 bases at J, with 11 bases between the two ends. The CDR3: CASSESGDTYNEQFF. The CDR3 DNA reads as TGTGCCAGCAGTGAGAGCGGGGACACCTACAATGAGCAGTTCTTC.

This clone has a handful of counts. Here the CDR3 reads CASSASGTGNTGELFF. The CDR3 DNA reads TGTGCCAGCAGCGCGTCCGGGACAGGGAACACCGGGGAGCTGTTTTTT. This chain joins TRBV7-7 and TRBJ2-2, with 8 bases identical to TRBD1. Trimming at V came to 5 bases and at J to 1 base, leaving 6 bases not matched to a gene. The CDR3 contains 16 residues. Germline V gives CDR1 SSHAT, CDR2 FNYEAQ (reference sequence).

CDR3 protein: CARTGRRGNQPQHF. The CDR3 DNA follows: TGTGCCAGGACAGGGAGAAGGGGCAATCAGCCCCAGCATTTT. J is TRBJ1-5 and V is TRBV27, with 7 bases fitting TRBD1. The CDR3 runs 14 residues. Germline CDR1 is MNHEY and CDR2 is SMNVEV (reference sequence). With V trimmed by 9 bases and J by 2 bases, 7 bases remained unmatched.